The 19 T cell receptor beta chains below were found in one sample sequenced in a study of cytomegalovirus exposure and HLA in healthy donors (TCRdb year 2017). Libraries were built with the immunoSEQ multiplex PCR assay. A mixture of 60 forward primers for TCR Vbeta segments and 13 reverse primers for TCR Jbeta segments was used in the multiplex PCR. TCRdb's version of the immuneACCESS table is confined to in-frame rearrangements and falls short of the full clone set. An unresolved V gene accounts for under half of the shortfall where checked; the remainder is of unknown origin. Present in this sample are about 200,000 clones, 65% to 90% of which were seen just once. Jointly, the top ten make up under 3% of the sample. Sequenced material: PBMCs. These receptors originate from a woman aged 50 to 65 in good health and CMV-seronegative.

This rearrangement joins TRBV28 to TRBJ2-7; 8 bases are shared with TRBD1. Per the germline V gene, CDR1 is MDHEN and CDR2 is SYDVKM. Trimming removed 5 bases from V and 3 bases from J; junction bases left unmatched: 6. The CDR3 runs 14 residues. The CDR3 DNA reads as TGTGCCAGCAGTCCCGGGACAGGAGACTACGAGCAGTACTTC. Protein sequence: CASSPGTGDYEQYF.

The chain employs TRBV6-5 and TRBJ2-7, with 7 bases identical to TRBD2. Losses at the gene ends were 0 bases for V and 3 bases for J; bases not matched to a gene: 5. The CDR3 loop spans 15 amino acids. Germline CDR1 and CDR2: MNHEY and SVGAGI. The CDR3 loop reads CASSYSKRGYYEQYF. CDR3 nucleotides: TGTGCCAGCAGTTACTCGAAGCGGGGATACTACGAGCAGTACTTC.

The chain links TRBV14 to TRBJ2-7; the match to TRBD2 covers 7 bases. The V gene's germline CDR1 is SGHDN and CDR2 FVKESK. This CDR3 spans 16 amino acids. V was pared by 4 bases and J by 7 bases, with 16 bases of the junction left unmatched. The CDR3 reads CASSPFRGEGMSEQYF. The CDR3 DNA is TGTGCCAGCAGCCCCTTCCGGGGGGAGGGTATGAGTGAGCAGTACTTC.

V is TRBV5-4 and J is TRBJ1-1; D perhaps matches TRBD1 (5 bases). There are 14 residues in the CDR3. Germline V gene lookup returns CDR1 SGHNT and CDR2 YYREEE (reference sequence). Trimming took 4 bases from V and 6 from J, leaving 16 bases between them. CDR3 protein: CASSPMGGYPEAFF. The CDR3 DNA follows: TGTGCCAGCAGCCCCATGGGGGGATACCCTGAAGCTTTCTTT.

CDR3 amino acids: CASSLQGRGADTQYF. The CDR3 region has the DNA TGTGCCAGCAGCCTACAGGGACGAGGGGCAGATACGCAGTATTTT. The chain couples TRBV6-5 to TRBJ2-3; perhaps TRBD1 as D (6 bases). The CDR3 covers 15 residues. V lost 6 bases and J 4 bases, leaving 17 bases between the germline ends. Germline V CDR1 and CDR2: MNHEY, SVGAGI.

This rearrangement joins TRBV18 to TRBJ1-1; D gene unclear. This CDR3 contains 14 residues. V was cut by 2 bases and J by 5 bases, with 12 bases left in between. Germline assignment: CDR1 KGHSH and CDR2 LQKENI. CDR3 DNA: TGTGCCAGCTCACCAGAGCAGGTTGGGACTGAAGCTTTCTTT. Translated, it gives CASSPEQVGTEAFF. Looking up the rest from reference TRBV18 and TRBJ1-1 gives the full variable domain: NAGVMQNPRHLVRRRGQEARLRCSPMKGHSHVYWYRQLPEEGLKFMVYLQKENIIDESGMPKERFSAEFPKEGPSILRIQQVVRGDSAAYFCASSPEQVGTEAFFGQGTRLTVV.

The rearrangement uses TRBV11-2 and TRBJ2-5; 16 bases match TRBD2. This CDR3 region has 16 residues. After removal of 5 bases from V and 2 bases from J, the junction contained 2 bases not matched to a gene. The germline CDR1 and CDR2 sequences are SGHAT and FQNNGV. CDR3 loop: CASSQGLAGGQETQYF. The CDR3 DNA reads TGTGCCAGCAGCCAGGGACTAGCGGGAGGGCAAGAGACCCAGTACTTC.

The chain joins TRBV4-1 to TRBJ2-7; 11 bases line up with TRBD2. From germline, CDR1 is MGHRA and CDR2 YSYEKL. V trimming: 1 base; J trimming: 4 bases; junction bases outside the gene matches: 6. The CDR3 totals 16 residues. The CDR3 loop reads CASSQARLAGRYEQYF. CDR3 coding DNA: TGCGCCAGCAGCCAAGCACGACTAGCGGGACGGTACGAGCAGTACTTC.

The chain recombines TRBV27 with TRBJ2-3; 10 positions agree with TRBD1. The V segment lost 4 bases and the J segment 5 bases; nucleotides outside the gene matches: 6. Germline V gene lookup returns CDR1 MNHEY and CDR2 SMNVEV (reference sequence). The CDR3 length is 15 residues. CDR3 sequence (DNA): TGTGCCAGCAGTTCGGGACAGGGGTATTTAGATACGCAGTATTTT. Residues: CASSSGQGYLDTQYF.

This chain joins TRBV28 and TRBJ2-2; D unclear. The germline gives CDR1 MDHEN, CDR2 SYDVKM. V dropped 7 bases and J dropped 5 bases, with 8 bases sitting between them. This CDR3 region has 12 residues. The CDR3 loop is CASTRLTGELFF. Written as DNA, the CDR3 is TGTGCCAGCACCAGGCTGACCGGGGAGCTGTTTTTT.

The chain has TRBV9 and TRBJ1-2, with 8 positions matching TRBD1. CDR1 and CDR2 (germline): SGDLS, YYNGEE. The V and J ends lost 1 base and 2 bases, in that order; junction bases with no gene match: 4. This CDR3 is 15 amino acids long. CDR3 sequence reads: CASSVQGAANYGYTF. CDR3 DNA sequence: TGTGCCAGCAGCGTACAGGGGGCGGCAAACTATGGCTACACCTTC.

The chain joins TRBV7-2 to TRBJ1-1, with D possibly being TRBD1 (5 bases). Between the trimmed V and J ends, which lost 3 bases and 3 bases, there was a span of 8 bases. CDR1 is SGHTA, CDR2 FQGNSA, per germline. The CDR3 contains 13 residues. The CDR3 spells CASSFRADTEAFF. The CDR3 DNA reads as TGTGCCAGCAGCTTCAGGGCGGACACTGAAGCTTTCTTT.

This chain joins TRBV5-1 and TRBJ1-2; the D gene is possibly TRBD1 (5 bases). The germline V gene encodes CDR1 SGHRS and CDR2 YFSETQ. This CDR3 is built from 15 residues. V lost 4 bases to trimming and J lost 3 bases, with 16 bases between them. CDR3 sequence: CASSPGDGGDYGYTF. CDR3 DNA sequence: TGCGCCAGCAGCCCGGGGGACGGTGGGGACTATGGCTACACCTTC.

This clone was observed once. The chain carries TRBV6-1 and TRBJ1-1; TRBD1 agrees at 7 bases. The germline CDR1 and CDR2 sequences are MNHNS and SASEGT. The CDR3 runs to 15 residues. Losses at the gene ends were 5 bases for V and 4 bases for J; bases not matched to a gene: 10. This CDR3 is CASSQMGNRGTEAFF. As DNA, the CDR3 is TGTGCCAGCAGTCAGATGGGGAACAGGGGCACTGAAGCTTTCTTT.

The V call is TRBV7-2, the J call TRBJ2-1; D not resolved. Germline loops: CDR1 SGHTA, CDR2 FQGNSA. CDR3 length: 14 amino acids. Deletions cut 0 bases from V and 9 bases from J, with 12 bases between. CDR3 loop: CASSLALRSGEQFF. CDR3 in DNA: TGTGCCAGCAGCTTAGCCCTTAGAAGTGGTGAGCAGTTCTTC. The full variable domain, in which reference TRBV7-2 and TRBJ2-1 provide the parts outside the CDR3, is GAGVSQSPSNKVTEKGKDVELRCDPISGHTALYWYRQSLGQGLEFLIYFQGNSAPDKSGLPSDRFSAERTGGSVSTLTIQRTQQEDSAVYLCASSLALRSGEQFFGPGTRLTVL.

CDR3 sequence: CASSIGTSGSWEQYF. The CDR3 nucleotides read TGTGCCAGCAGTATAGGGACTAGCGGGAGTTGGGAGCAGTACTTC. J is TRBJ2-7 and V is TRBV28, with 14 bases identical to TRBD2. The CDR3 sequence is 15 residues long. CDR1 is MDHEN and CDR2 is SYDVKM in the germline V gene. The ends lost 5 bases at V and 7 bases at J; junction bases unmatched: 7.

V is TRBV7-2 and J is TRBJ2-2; D not resolved. The length of the CDR3 is 15 residues. CDR1 SGHTA and CDR2 FQGNSA come from the germline V gene. V lost 0 bases, J lost 4 bases, and 9 bases lay in between. The CDR3: CASSLAPPGTGELFF. The CDR3, as DNA: TGTGCCAGCAGCTTAGCCCCCCCGGGCACCGGGGAGCTGTTTTTT.

J is TRBJ1-4 and V is TRBV6-1; no clear D gene. Germline CDR1 MNHNS, CDR2 SASEGT. This CDR3 has 15 residues. The V end was cut by 3 bases, the J end by 0 bases, with 8 bases between. The CDR3 DNA reads TGTGCCAGCAGTGATTTAGGAGCAACTAATGAAAAACTGTTTTTT. Its protein product is CASSDLGATNEKLFF.

Only a few counts were recorded for this clone. This rearrangement joins TRBV14 to TRBJ2-3; TRBD2 matches 8 bases. Per the germline V gene, CDR1 is SGHDN and CDR2 is FVKESK. The CDR3 sequence is 15 residues long. V dropped 4 bases and J dropped 2; count of bases not matched to a gene: 5. CDR3 nucleotide sequence: TGTGCCAGCAGCCCAACTAGCGGACTCACAGATACGCAGTATTTT. Translation gives CASSPTSGLTDTQYF.